This TCR beta chain was sequenced for a study of T cell clones after liver transplantation. At the level of the study: Apart from three HCV-positive recipients, transplants were for non-autoimmune, non-viral reasons. Findings of the study overall: Conclusions were preliminary, with small, heterogeneous patient groups.

This clone was detected a few times. Its antigen remains unknown. TCRdb's copy holds only in-frame clones and misses some; the assay was immunoSEQ multiplex PCR. Altogether 90,000 to 120,000 clones are present, approximately 78% being singletons, with the ten largest covering 0.99%. Trimming removed 7 bases from V and 4 bases from J, with 16 bases in between. The CDR3 is 14 residues long. Germline CDR1 SNHLY, CDR2 FYNNEI. This receptor was taken from a human donor who received a liver transplant. The rearrangement joins TRBV2 to TRBJ1-1, with D unresolved. The starting material was CD4+ T cells from blood, obtained before liver transplant. CDR3 sequence reads: CASTLDLEGTEAFF. The CDR3 coding sequence is TGTGCCAGCACTTTGGACCTAGAGGGCACTGAAGCTTTCTTT.